These T cell receptor beta chains were read from a single sample in a study of CD8 T cells in ankylosing spondylitis. TCRdb recomputed calls from the 5' RACE reads with MiXCR, one row per CDR3 protein. The table has approximately 540,000 distinct CDR3 sequences, about 12% seen once. The sequenced sample consisted of blood, either unsorted or a sorted T cell fraction (not recorded which). The receptor set was obtained from a male donor with ankylosing spondylitis. Both conserved end residues are part of each CDR3. A D gene is named only where the DNA matches it firmly. Clone size, where shown, is once, few, many, or a class for clones that have expanded.

abundance: .
d_gene: TRBD1
j_gene: TRBJ1-2
v_gene: TRBV28
CDR3aa: CASSSLGTGSGYTF
CDR3nt: TGTGCCAGCTCCTCCCTAGGGACAGGGTCTGGCTACACCTTC

abundance: few
d_gene: TRBD1
j_gene: TRBJ1-6
v_gene: TRBV10-2
CDR3aa: CASSEDRGRDSPLHF
CDR3nt: TGCGCCAGCAGTGAGGACAGGGGGAGGGATTCACCCCTCCACTTT

abundance: .
d_gene: TRBD2
j_gene: TRBJ2-5
v_gene: TRBV20-1
CDR3aa: CSARPGLAIQETQYF
CDR3nt: TGCAGTGCTAGACCCGGACTAGCTATTCAAGAGACCCAGTACTTC

abundance: few
d_gene: TRBD2
j_gene: TRBJ2-1
v_gene: TRBV24-1
CDR3aa: CATSGLAKYNEQFF
CDR3nt: TGTGCCACCAGTGGACTAGCGAAGTACAATGAGCAGTTCTTC

abundance: many
d_gene: TRBD2
j_gene: TRBJ2-4
v_gene: TRBV7-8
CDR3aa: CASSSLLAGENIQYF
CDR3nt: TGTGCCAGCAGCTCCCTACTAGCGGGAGAAAACATTCAGTACTTC

abundance: .
d_gene: .
j_gene: TRBJ2-3
v_gene: TRBV6-1
CDR3aa: CASSEGDSTDTQYF
CDR3nt: TGTGCCAGCAGTGAAGGGGACAGCACAGATACGCAGTATTTT

abundance: few
d_gene: .
j_gene: TRBJ1-2
v_gene: TRBV7-8
CDR3aa: CASSLVSGGGYGYTF
CDR3nt: TGTGCCAGCAGCTTAGTTTCCGGGGGGGGCTATGGCTACACCTTC

abundance: few
d_gene: TRBD1
j_gene: TRBJ2-1
v_gene: TRBV5-1
CDR3aa: CASSGQGVKYNEQFF
CDR3nt: TGCGCCAGCAGTGGGCAGGGGGTCAAATACAATGAGCAGTTCTTC

abundance: few
d_gene: .
j_gene: TRBJ2-7
v_gene: TRBV27
CDR3aa: CASSLGRSIPYEQYF
CDR3nt: TGTGCCAGCAGTTTAGGACGGTCCATACCCTACGAGCAGTACTTC

abundance: .
d_gene: .
j_gene: TRBJ2-5
v_gene: TRBV10-3
CDR3aa: CAISDPSRSTQETQYF
CDR3nt: TGTGCCATCAGTGACCCTAGCCGTTCCACCCAAGAGACCCAGTACTTC

abundance: .
d_gene: TRBD1
j_gene: TRBJ1-4
v_gene: TRBV7-9
CDR3aa: CASRRTGTANEKLFF
CDR3nt: TGTGCCAGCAGACGGACCGGGACAGCAAATGAAAAACTGTTTTTT

abundance: .
d_gene: TRBD2
j_gene: TRBJ2-3
v_gene: TRBV9
CDR3aa: CASSVRGLAVITDTQYF
CDR3nt: TGTGCCAGCAGCGTCAGGGGACTAGCGGTAATCACAGATACGCAGTATTTT

abundance: many
d_gene: .
j_gene: TRBJ1-1
v_gene: TRBV29-1
CDR3aa: CSSGTEAFF
CDR3nt: TGCAGCTCGGGAACTGAAGCTTTCTTT